The 24 T cell receptor beta chains given below trace back to one sample, sequenced in a study of T cells expressing NK-cell markers. TCRdb re-analyzed the 5' RACE reads; it lists each CDR3 protein once, without DNA. This sample's clone table lists 450,000 to 600,000 distinct CDR3 sequences. Material: blood T cells: a sorted CD56 or NKG2C T cell subset, CD4+ or CD8+ T cells, or bulk PBMC T cells (not recorded which). These receptors originate from a man aged 18 to 29 in good health.

This chain uses TRBV5-1 with TRBJ2-1; the D call from TCRdb, TRBD2, cannot be confirmed without DNA. Germline V CDR1 and CDR2: SGHRS, YFSETQ. This CDR3 is built from 19 residues. The CDR3 reads CASSASRTSGIKLDDEQFF.

The chain has TRBV7-9 and TRBJ2-7; without DNA, the TCRdb call of TRBD1 cannot be checked. CDR3 length: 15 residues. Germline V gene lookup returns CDR1 SEHNR and CDR2 FQNEAQ (reference sequence). Here the CDR3 reads CASSPWTGGGGEQYF.

The chain couples TRBV5-1 to TRBJ2-1; TCRdb's D call, TRBD1, is unchecked because there is no DNA. Germline CDR1 is SGHRS and CDR2 is YFSETQ. The CDR3 length is 12 residues. The CDR3 sequence: CASSLAGGQEFF.

The chain joins TRBV6-1 to TRBJ1-4; TCRdb's D gene call, TRBD1, goes unchecked for lack of DNA. Per germline, CDR1 MNHNS and CDR2 SASEGT. The CDR3 totals 14 residues. The CDR3 region is CASSRGVGNEKLFF.

This chain joins TRBV12-5 and TRBJ2-2; TCRdb selects TRBD2, and the lack of DNA leaves this call unchecked. Germline V CDR1 and CDR2: LGHNT, FRNRAP. CDR3 length equals 15 residues. The CDR3 region is CASGGGLDYTGELFF.

The CDR3 region is CASSGHPNEAFF. The chain employs TRBV6-2 or TRBV6-3 and TRBJ1-1; the TRBD1 assignment by TCRdb is unverifiable without DNA. The CDR3 consists of 12 residues. Germline V gene sequence: CDR1 MNHEY, CDR2 SVGEGT.

V usage is TRBV23-1 and J usage is TRBJ2-2. TRBV23-1 is assigned to the ORF class and has an uncertain function. CDR3 length: 17 residues. CDR3 amino acids: CASSKSGHLSYTGELFF.

V usage is TRBV29-1 and J usage is TRBJ2-1; lacking DNA, the TRBD1 call made by TCRdb goes unchecked. The CDR3 is 14 amino acids. Germline V gene sequence: CDR1 SQVTM, CDR2 ANQGSEA. This CDR3 reads CSVDMTGRYNEQFF.

The V gene is TRBV27, the J gene TRBJ2-5; TCRdb gives TRBD2 as the D gene, but with no DNA this cannot be confirmed. This CDR3 region has 20 residues. Germline V gene data show CDR1 as MNHEY and CDR2 as SMNVEV (reference sequence). The CDR3 loop is CASSPTPPGLAGPYQETQYF.

The chain has TRBV6-5 and TRBJ2-2; the TCRdb D gene call, TRBD1, has no DNA to confirm it. The CDR3 spans 19 residues. From germline, CDR1 is MNHEY and CDR2 SVGAGI. The CDR3 loop is CASSYSSFRDGERVGELFF.

This sequence joins TRBV7-2 and TRBJ2-3. This CDR3 region has 13 residues. Per the germline V gene, CDR1 is SGHTA and CDR2 is FQGNSA. CDR3 amino acids: CASSPSSGTTQYF.

The chain links TRBV6-5 to TRBJ2-5; lacking DNA, the TRBD1 call made by TCRdb goes unchecked. Germline CDR1 reads MNHEY; CDR2 reads SVGAGI. The CDR3 totals 13 residues. The chain's CDR3 is CASSNGGGETQYF.

The J gene is TRBJ2-1, the V gene TRBV24-1; TCRdb's D gene call, TRBD2, goes unchecked for lack of DNA. The CDR3 is 16 amino acids. Germline lookup yields CDR1 KGHDR and CDR2 SFDVKD. CDR3 loop: CATSVLTSASNNEQFF.

The rearrangement links TRBV27 to TRBJ2-1; absent DNA, TCRdb's TRBD2 call cannot be checked. Germline CDR1 MNHEY, CDR2 SMNVEV (reference sequence). This CDR3 comprises 15 residues. The CDR3 sequence: CASSPYASGRGEQFF.

The chain has TRBV30 and TRBJ2-3; lacking DNA, the TRBD1 call made by TCRdb goes unchecked. In germline, CDR1 is GTSNPN, CDR2 SVGIG (reference sequence). The CDR3 totals 15 residues. CDR3: CAWSPDRGRTDTQYF.

The chain carries TRBV12-3 or TRBV12-4 and TRBJ2-4. This CDR3 comprises 15 residues. CDR3 loop: CASSRNPIDRNIQYF.

The CDR3 sequence is CASSQVLGQQNIQYF. The gene calls are TRBV4-2 and TRBJ2-4. Germline assignment: CDR1 LGHNA and CDR2 YNFKEQ. The CDR3 contains 15 residues.

The chain couples TRBV20-1 to TRBJ2-1; TCRdb lists TRBD1, though no DNA is available to test this call. CDR1 is DFQATT and CDR2 is SNEGSKA in the germline V gene (reference sequence). This CDR3 has 15 residues. CDR3 sequence: CSARGRRDRNNEQFF.

The chain links TRBV9 to TRBJ2-5; TCRdb designates TRBD2, a call that cannot be tested without DNA. Germline V gene lookup returns CDR1 SGDLS and CDR2 YYNGEE. The CDR3 loop spans 18 amino acids. The CDR3: CASSVVGSGGMEKETQYF.

The chain has TRBV20-1 and TRBJ2-4. This CDR3 is built from 15 residues. The germline gives CDR1 DFQATT, CDR2 SNEGSKA (reference sequence). CDR3: CSARDEYGAKNIQYF.

The chain uses TRBV12-3 or TRBV12-4 and TRBJ2-1; no DNA is available, so the TRBD1 call from TCRdb remains unchecked. The CDR3 contains 16 residues. The CDR3 sequence: CASSPSGTGGYNEQFF.

J is TRBJ2-1 and V is TRBV7-3; TCRdb designates TRBD1, a call that cannot be tested without DNA. The CDR3 runs to 16 residues. Germline lookup yields CDR1 SGHTA and CDR2 FQGTGA. The CDR3 loop is CASSLNRDRGTNEQFF.

The chain uses TRBV7-9 and TRBJ2-2; the TCRdb call, TRBD2, lacks DNA for checking. Looked up from germline, CDR1 is SEHNR and CDR2 is FQNEAQ (reference sequence). This CDR3 region has 17 residues. CDR3 protein: CASSKLAGEKHTGELFF.

The genes are TRBV29-1 and TRBJ2-1; the D call of TRBD2 rests on TCRdb alone, since no DNA is present to check it. Germline CDR1 SQVTM, CDR2 ANQGSEA. The CDR3 is 14 amino acids. The CDR3: CSVEAAGVSGEQFF.